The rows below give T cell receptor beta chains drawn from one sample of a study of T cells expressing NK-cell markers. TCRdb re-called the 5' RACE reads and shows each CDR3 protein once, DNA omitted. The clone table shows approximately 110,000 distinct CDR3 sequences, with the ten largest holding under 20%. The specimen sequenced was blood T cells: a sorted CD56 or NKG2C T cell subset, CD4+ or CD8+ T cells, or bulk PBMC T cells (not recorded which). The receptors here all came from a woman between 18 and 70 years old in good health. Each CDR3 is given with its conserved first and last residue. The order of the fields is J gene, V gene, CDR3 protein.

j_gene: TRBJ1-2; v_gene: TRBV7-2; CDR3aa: CASSWGTGAYGYTF
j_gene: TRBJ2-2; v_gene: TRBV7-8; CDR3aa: CASTLGGLLGELFF
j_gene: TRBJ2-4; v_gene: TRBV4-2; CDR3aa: CASSQDTGGLAQEEEYF
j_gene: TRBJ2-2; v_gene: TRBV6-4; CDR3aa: CASSDSSTGELFF
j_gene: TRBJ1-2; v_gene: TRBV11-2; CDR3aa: CASSFGTYYGYTF
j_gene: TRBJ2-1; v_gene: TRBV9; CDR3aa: CASSVGPGASYNEQFF
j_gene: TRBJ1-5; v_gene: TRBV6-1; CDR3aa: CATTGSGDNQPQHF
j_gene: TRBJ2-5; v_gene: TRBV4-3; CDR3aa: CASSQVRQETQYF
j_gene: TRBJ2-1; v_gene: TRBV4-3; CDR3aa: CASSQAFVKGYNEQFF
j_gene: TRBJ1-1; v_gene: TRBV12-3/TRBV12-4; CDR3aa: CASRSWDTEAFF
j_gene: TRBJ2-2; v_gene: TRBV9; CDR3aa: CASSLPGTGNTGELFF
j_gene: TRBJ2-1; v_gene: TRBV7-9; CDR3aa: CASSSYGLAGPYNEQFF
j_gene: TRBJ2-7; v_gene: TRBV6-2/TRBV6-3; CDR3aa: CASSYGRTGSYEQYF
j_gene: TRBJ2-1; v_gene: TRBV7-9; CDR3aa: CASSLAGYEQFF
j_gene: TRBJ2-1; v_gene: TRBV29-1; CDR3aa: CSVWGWREKDDEQFF
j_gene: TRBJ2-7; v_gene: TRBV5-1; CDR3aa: CASSGDNYEQYF
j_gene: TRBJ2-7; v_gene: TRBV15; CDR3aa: CATSKSPLSYEQYF
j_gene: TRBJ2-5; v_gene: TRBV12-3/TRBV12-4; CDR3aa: CASSLAAGETQYF
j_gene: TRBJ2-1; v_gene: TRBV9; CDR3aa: CASSKLGTGWNEQFF
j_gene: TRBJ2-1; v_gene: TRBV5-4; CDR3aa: CASRADRSYNEQFF
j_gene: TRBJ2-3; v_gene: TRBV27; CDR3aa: CASSPRRGPSTDTQYF
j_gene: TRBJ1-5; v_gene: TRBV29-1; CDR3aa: CSVEGGGDQPQHF
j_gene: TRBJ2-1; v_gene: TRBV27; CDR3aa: CASSLSYRGVVNEQFF
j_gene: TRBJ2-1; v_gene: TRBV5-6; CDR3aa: CASSLGLIPNEQFF
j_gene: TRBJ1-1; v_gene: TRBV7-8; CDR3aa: CASSLNRDTQDTEAFF
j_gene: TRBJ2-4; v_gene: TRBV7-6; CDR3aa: CASSSSGTGQTQYF
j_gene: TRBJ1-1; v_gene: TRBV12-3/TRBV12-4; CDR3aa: CASRRGANTEAFF
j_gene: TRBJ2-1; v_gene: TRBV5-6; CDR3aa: CASSFLNEQFF
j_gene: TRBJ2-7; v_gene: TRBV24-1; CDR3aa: CATSNRRGYEQYF
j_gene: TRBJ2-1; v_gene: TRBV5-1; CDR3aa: CASSSPPGMTSGKYNEQFF
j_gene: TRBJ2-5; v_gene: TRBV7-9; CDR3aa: CASSPPYVGETQYF
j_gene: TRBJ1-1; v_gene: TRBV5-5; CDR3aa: CASGYRVDGTEAFF
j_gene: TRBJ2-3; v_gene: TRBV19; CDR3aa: CASSIEGYRTDTQYF
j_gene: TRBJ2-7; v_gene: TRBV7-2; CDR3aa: CASSLRTLGFYEQYF
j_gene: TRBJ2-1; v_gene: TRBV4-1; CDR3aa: CASSQGLGRGEQFF
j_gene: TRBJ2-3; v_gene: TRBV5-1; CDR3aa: CASSPQAGTSTDTQYF
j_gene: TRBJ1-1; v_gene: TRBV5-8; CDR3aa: CASSFGQGASEAFF
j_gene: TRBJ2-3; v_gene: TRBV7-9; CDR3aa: CAITTSGRDTQYF
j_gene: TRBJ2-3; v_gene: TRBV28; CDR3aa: CASEPGIHNSDTQYF
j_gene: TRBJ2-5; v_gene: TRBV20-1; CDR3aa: CSAIRPSGPETQYF
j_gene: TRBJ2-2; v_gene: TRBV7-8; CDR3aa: CASSPFMGATGELFF
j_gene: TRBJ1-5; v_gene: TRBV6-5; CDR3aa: CASSLQGIRNQPQHF
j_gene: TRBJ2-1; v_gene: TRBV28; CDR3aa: CASSLPITGTYNEQFF
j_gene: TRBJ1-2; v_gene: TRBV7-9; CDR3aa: CASSLAGSNYGYTF
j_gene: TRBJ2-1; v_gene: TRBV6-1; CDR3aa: CASRSRLAGGDEQFF